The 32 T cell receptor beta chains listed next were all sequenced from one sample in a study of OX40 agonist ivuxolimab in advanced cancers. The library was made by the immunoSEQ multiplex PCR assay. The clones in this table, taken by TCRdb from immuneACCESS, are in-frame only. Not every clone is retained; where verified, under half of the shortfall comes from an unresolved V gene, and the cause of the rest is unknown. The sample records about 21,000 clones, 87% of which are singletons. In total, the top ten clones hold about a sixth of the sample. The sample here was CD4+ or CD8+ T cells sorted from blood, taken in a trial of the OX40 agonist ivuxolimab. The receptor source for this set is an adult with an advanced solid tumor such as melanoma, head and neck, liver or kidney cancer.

In DNA form, the CDR3 reads TGCGCCAGCAGTCAATCGAAAACCTACGAGCAGTACTTC. This gives the protein CASSQSKTYEQYF. The genes are TRBV23-1 and TRBJ2-7; no firm D call. TRBV23-1 is filed as an ORF, its function uncertain. This CDR3 region has 13 residues. Trimming removed 0 bases at V and 2 bases at J, with 5 bases between.

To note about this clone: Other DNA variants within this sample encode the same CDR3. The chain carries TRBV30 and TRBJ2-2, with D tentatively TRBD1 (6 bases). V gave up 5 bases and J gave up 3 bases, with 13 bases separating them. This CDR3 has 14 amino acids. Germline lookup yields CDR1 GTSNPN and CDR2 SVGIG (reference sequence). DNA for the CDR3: TGTGCCTGGCTATACAGGGTGGACACCGGGGAGCTGTTTTTT. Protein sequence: CAWLYRVDTGELFF. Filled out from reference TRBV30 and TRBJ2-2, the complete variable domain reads SQTIHQWPATLVQPVGSPLSLECTVEGTSNPNLYWYRQAAGRGLQLLFYSVGIGQISSEVPQNLSASRPQDRQFILSSKKLLLSDSGFYLCAWLYRVDTGELFFGEGSRLTVL.

CDR3 sequence: CASSLTTGGIPNTEAFF. The DNA for the CDR3 is TGTGCCAGCAGCTTAACAACAGGGGGAATCCCGAACACTGAAGCTTTCTTT. The rearrangement joins TRBV7-9 to TRBJ1-1, with 8 bases lining up with TRBD1. The CDR3 totals 17 residues. V was clipped by 2 bases and J by 1 base; unmatched bases: 9. CDR1 is SEHNR and CDR2 is FQNEAQ in the germline V gene (reference sequence).

The CDR3 DNA reads as TGTGCCAGCAGAGTTGGTGGGAACACTGAAGCTTTCTTT. Translation: CASRVGGNTEAFF. This chain connects TRBV27 to TRBJ1-1; D is ambiguous. Deletions cut 6 bases from V and 1 base from J, with 9 bases between. Germline lookup yields CDR1 MNHEY and CDR2 SMNVEV (reference sequence). This CDR3 comprises 13 residues.

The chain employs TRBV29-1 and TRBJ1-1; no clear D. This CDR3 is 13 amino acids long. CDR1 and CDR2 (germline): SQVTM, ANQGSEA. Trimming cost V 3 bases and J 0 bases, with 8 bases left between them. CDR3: CSVEGEMNTEAFF. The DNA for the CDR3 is TGCAGCGTTGAGGGAGAGATGAACACTGAAGCTTTCTTT.

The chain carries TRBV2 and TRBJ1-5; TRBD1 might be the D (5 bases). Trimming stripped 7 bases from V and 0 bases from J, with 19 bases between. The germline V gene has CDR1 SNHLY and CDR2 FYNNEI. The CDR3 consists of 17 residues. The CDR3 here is CASTSPVQGHSNQPQHF. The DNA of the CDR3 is TGTGCCAGCACCTCCCCGGTGCAGGGCCATAGCAATCAGCCCCAGCATTTT.

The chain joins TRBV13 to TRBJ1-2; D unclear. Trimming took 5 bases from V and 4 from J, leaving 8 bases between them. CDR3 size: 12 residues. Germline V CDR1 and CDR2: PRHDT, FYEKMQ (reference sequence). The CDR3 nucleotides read TGTGCCAGCAGCGTAGAGCCCTATGGCTACACCTTC. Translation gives CASSVEPYGYTF.

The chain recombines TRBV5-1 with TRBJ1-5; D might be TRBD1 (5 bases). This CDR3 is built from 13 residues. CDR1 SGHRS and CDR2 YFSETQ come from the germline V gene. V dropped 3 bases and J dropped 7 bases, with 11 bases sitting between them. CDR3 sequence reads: CASSSDRGQPQHF. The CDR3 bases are TGCGCCAGCAGCTCCGATCGGGGGCAGCCCCAGCATTTT.

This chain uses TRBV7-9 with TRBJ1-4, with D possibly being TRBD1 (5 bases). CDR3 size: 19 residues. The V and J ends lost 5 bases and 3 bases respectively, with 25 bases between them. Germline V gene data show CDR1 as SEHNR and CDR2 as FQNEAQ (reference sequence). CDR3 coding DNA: TGTGCCAGCAGCAAACAGACTGGTGAGGGACCTCTGGCTAATGAAAAACTGTTTTTT. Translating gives CASSKQTGEGPLANEKLFF.

The CDR3 sequence: CAWSVPWVYEQYF. The CDR3 DNA sequence: TGTGCCTGGAGCGTACCCTGGGTCTACGAGCAGTACTTC. This chain joins TRBV30 and TRBJ2-7; no firm D call. CDR3 length equals 13 residues. V dropped 3 bases and J dropped 3 bases, with 12 bases sitting between them. CDR1 GTSNPN and CDR2 SVGIG come from the germline V gene (reference sequence).

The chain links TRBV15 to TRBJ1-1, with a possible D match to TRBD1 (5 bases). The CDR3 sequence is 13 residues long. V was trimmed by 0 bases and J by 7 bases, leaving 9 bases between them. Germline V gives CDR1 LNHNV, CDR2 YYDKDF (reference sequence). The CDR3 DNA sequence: TGTGCCACCAGCAGAGAACAGGAGGATGAAGCTTTCTTT. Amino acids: CATSREQEDEAFF.

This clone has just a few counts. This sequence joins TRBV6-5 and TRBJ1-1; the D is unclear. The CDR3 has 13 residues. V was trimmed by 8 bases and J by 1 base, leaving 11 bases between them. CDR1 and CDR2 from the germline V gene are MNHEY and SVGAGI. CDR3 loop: CASGLVGNTEAFF. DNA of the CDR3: TGTGCCAGCGGCCTGGTGGGGAACACTGAAGCTTTCTTT.

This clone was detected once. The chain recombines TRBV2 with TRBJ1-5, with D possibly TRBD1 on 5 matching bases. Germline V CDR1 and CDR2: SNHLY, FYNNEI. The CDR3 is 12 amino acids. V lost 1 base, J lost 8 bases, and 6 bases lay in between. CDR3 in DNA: TGTGCCAGCAGTGAAGGGGGGAAGCCCCAGCATTTT. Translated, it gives CASSEGGKPQHF.

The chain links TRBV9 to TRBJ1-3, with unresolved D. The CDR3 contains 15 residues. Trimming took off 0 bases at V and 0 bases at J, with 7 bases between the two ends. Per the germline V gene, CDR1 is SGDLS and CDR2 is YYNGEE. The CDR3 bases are TGTGCCAGCAGCGTAGATTACAGCTCTGGAAACACCATATATTTT. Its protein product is CASSVDYSSGNTIYF.

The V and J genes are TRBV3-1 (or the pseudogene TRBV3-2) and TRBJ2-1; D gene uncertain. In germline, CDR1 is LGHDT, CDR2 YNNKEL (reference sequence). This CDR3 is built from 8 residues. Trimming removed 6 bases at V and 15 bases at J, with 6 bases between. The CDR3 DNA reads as TGTGCCAGCAGTCGAAGGTTCTTC. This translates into CASSRRFF.

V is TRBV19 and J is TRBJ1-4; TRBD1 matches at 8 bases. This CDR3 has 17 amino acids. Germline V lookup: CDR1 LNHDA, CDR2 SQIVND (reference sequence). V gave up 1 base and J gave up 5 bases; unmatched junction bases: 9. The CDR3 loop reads CASSIVGVRTGNEKLFF. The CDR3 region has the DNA TGTGCCAGTAGTATAGTTGGCGTGAGGACAGGGAATGAAAAACTGTTTTTT.

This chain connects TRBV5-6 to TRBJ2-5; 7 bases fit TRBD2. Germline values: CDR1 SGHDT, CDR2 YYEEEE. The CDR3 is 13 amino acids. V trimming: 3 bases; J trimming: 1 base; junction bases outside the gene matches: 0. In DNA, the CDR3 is TGTGCCAGCAGCTGGGGGGGCCAAGAGACCCAGTACTTC. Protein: CASSWGGQETQYF.

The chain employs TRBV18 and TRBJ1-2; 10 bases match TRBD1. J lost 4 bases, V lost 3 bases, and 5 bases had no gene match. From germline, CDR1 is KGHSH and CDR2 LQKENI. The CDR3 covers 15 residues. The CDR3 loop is CASSPGQGMVYGYTF. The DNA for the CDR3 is TGTGCCAGCTCACCGGGACAGGGGATGGTCTATGGCTACACCTTC.

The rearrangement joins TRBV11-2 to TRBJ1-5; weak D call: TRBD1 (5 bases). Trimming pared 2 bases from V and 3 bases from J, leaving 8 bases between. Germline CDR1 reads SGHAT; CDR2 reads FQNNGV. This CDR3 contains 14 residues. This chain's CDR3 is CASSLRQHNQPQHF. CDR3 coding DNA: TGTGCCAGCAGCTTACGACAGCACAATCAGCCCCAGCATTTT.

This CDR3 is CASSPGESNQPQHF. CDR3 nucleotide sequence: TGTGCCAGCTCACCAGGGGAGAGCAATCAGCCCCAGCATTTT. The chain couples TRBV18 to TRBJ1-5; D is undetermined. This CDR3 spans 14 amino acids. Trimming cost V 2 bases and J 1 base, with 6 bases left between them. Per the germline V gene, CDR1 is KGHSH and CDR2 is LQKENI.

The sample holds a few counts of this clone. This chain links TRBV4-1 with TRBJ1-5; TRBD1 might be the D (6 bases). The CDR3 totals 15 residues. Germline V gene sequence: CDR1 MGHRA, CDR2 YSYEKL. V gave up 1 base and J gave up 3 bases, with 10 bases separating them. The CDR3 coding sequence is TGCGCCAGCAGCCAAGGTGGACAGCTCAATCAGCCCCAGCATTTT. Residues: CASSQGGQLNQPQHF.

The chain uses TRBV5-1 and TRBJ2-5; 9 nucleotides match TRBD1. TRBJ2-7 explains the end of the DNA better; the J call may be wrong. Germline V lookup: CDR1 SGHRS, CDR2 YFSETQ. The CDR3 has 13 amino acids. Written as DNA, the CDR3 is TGCGCCAGCAGCCCCGGGACAGGGCACGAGCAGTACTTC. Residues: CASSPGTGHEQYF.

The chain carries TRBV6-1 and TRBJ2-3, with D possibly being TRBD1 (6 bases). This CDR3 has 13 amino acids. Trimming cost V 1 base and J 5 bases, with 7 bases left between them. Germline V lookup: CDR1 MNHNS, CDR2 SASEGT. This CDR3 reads CASSEGGRDTQYF. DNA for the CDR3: TGTGCCAGCAGTGAAGGGGGGCGAGATACGCAGTATTTT.

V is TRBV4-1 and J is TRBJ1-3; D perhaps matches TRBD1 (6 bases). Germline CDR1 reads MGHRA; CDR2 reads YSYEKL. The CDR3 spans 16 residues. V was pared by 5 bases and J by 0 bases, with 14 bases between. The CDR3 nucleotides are TGCGCCAGCAGCGGGGACACCGGAAACTCTGGAAACACCATATATTTT. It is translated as CASSGDTGNSGNTIYF.

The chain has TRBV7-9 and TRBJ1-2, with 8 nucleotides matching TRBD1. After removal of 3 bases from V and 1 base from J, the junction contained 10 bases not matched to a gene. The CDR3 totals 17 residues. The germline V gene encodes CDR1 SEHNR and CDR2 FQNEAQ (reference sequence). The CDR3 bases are TGTGCCAGCAGCTTGTACGGGACAGGTCCTCTTAACTATGGCTACACCTTC. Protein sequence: CASSLYGTGPLNYGYTF.

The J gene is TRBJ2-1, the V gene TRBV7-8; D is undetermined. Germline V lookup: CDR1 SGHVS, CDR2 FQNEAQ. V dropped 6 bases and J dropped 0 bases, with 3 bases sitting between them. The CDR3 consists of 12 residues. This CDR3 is CASSHSYNEQFF. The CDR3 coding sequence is TGTGCCAGCAGTCACTCCTACAATGAGCAGTTCTTC. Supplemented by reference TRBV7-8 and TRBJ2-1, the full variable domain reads GAGVSQSPRYKVAKRGQDVALRCDPISGHVSLFWYQQALGQGPEFLTYFQNEAQLDKSGLPSDRFFAERPEGSVSTLKIQRTQQEDSAVYLCASSHSYNEQFFGPGTRLTVL.

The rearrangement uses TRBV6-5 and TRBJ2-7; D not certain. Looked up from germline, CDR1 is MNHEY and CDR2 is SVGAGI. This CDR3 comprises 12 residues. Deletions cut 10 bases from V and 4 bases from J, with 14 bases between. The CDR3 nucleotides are TGTGCCACCGAATCGGACCGTTACGAGCAGTACTTC. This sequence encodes CATESDRYEQYF.

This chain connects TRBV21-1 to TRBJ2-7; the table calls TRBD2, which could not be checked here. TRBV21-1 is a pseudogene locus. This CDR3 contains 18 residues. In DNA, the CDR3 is TGTGCCAGCAGCAAAGCGCGGGGGGGGACGGGCTTCCTCTACGAGCAGTACTTC. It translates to CASSKARGGTGFLYEQYF.

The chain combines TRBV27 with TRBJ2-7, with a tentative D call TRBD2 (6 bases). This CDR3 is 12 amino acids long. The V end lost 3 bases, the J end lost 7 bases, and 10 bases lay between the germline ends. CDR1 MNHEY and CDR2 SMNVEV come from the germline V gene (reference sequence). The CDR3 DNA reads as TGTGCCAGCAGTTTGGGGGGTGGGGAGCAGTACTTC. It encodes CASSLGGGEQYF.

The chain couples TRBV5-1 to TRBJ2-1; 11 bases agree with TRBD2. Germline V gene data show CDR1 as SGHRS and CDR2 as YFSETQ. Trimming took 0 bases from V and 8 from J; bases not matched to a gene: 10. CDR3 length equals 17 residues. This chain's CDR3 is CASSLDVNSGGADEQFF. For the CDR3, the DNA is TGCGCCAGCAGCTTGGACGTCAATAGCGGGGGGGCCGATGAGCAGTTCTTC.

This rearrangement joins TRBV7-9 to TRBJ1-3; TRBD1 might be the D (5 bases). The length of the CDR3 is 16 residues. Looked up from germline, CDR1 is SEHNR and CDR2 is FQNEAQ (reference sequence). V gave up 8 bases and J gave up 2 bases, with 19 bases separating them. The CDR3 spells CASALQETLPGNTIYF. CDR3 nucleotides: TGTGCCAGCGCCCTACAGGAGACCCTCCCTGGAAACACCATATATTTT. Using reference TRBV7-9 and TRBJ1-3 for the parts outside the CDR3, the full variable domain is DTGVSQNPRHKITKRGQNVTFRCDPISEHNRLYWYRQTLGQGPEFLTYFQNEAQLEKSRLLSDRFSAERPKGSFSTLEIQRTEQGDSAMYLCASALQETLPGNTIYFGEGSWLTVV.

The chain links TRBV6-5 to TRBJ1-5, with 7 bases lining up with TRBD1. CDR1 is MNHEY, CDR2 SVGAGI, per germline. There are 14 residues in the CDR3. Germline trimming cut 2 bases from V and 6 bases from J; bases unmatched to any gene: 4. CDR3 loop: CASSYTGDGQPQHF. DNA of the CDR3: TGTGCCAGCAGTTACACAGGGGACGGTCAGCCCCAGCATTTT.